This is a list of T cell receptor beta chains from one sample in a study of tumor and adjacent non-tumor tissue in lung cancer. TCRdb re-called the multiplex PCR reads through MiXCR, storing one row per CDR3 protein. The profile shows approximately 68,000 distinct CDR3 sequences, more than 70% of them singletons. The sample was lung tumor tissue. Receptors were obtained from a man in his 60s with non-small cell lung cancer. Both conserved end residues are part of each CDR3. D genes are given only for firm matches. Clone size is not always given. Where it is, it says once, few, many or a class for expanded clones.

d_gene	v_gene	j_gene	abundance	CDR3aa	CDR3nt
-	TRBV11-1	TRBJ2-1	few	CASSTGTRRGYNDQFF	TGTGCCAGCAGTACAGGGACGCGGAGGGGATACAATGATCAGTTCTTC
TRBD1	TRBV20-1	TRBJ1-2	-	CSARTGARYTF	TGCAGTGCGCGGACAGGGGCAAGATACACCTTC
-	TRBV7-9	TRBJ2-1	-	CASSLLGRGGSYNEQFF	TGTGCCAGCAGCTTACTGGGCCGGGGTGGGAGTTACAATGAGCAGTTCTTC
-	TRBV13	TRBJ1-1	-	CPRSFTQNTEAFF	TGTCCCAGGAGCTTCACTCAGAACACTGAAGCTTTCTTT
-	TRBV20-1	TRBJ1-5	many	CSALDKDYNSNQPQHF	-
-	TRBV28	TRBJ2-4	-	CANSPIWGLDIQCF	TGTGCCAACAGTCCAATCTGGGGGCTTGACATTCAGTGCTTC
-	TRBV6-2/TRBV6-3	TRBJ2-6	-	CASSYSGSNVLTF	TGTGCCAGCAGTTATTCTGGGTCCAACGTCCTGACTTTC
TRBD2	TRBV10-3	TRBJ2-3	-	CAISAAGITDTHYF	TGTGCCATCAGTGCAGCGGGAATCACAGATACGCATTATTTT
-	TRBV12-3/TRBV12-4	TRBJ2-1	-	CDSSFRISGRSYGNEQFF	TGTGACAGCAGTTTCAGGATTAGCGGTCGGAGTTACGGCAATGAGCAGTTCTTT
-	TRBV11-1	TRBJ2-1	-	CPSSFTSGYNEQFF	TGTCCCAGCAGCTTTACCAGTGGCTACAATGAGCAGTTCTTC
TRBD2	TRBV5-4	TRBJ2-3	-	CASSPIEREPGDMKYF	TGTGCCAGCAGCCCTATCGAGCGGGAGCCAGGAGATATGAAGTATTTT
TRBD1	TRBV24-1	TRBJ2-5	-	CATRGQGGETQYF	TGTGCCACCAGGGGACAGGGAGGAGAGACCCAGTACTTC
TRBD2	TRBV6-4	TRBJ2-1	few	CASSDGLAGRNEQFF	TGTGCCAGCAGTGACGGACTAGCGGGACGTAATGAGCAGTTCTTC
-	TRBV20-1	TRBJ1-2	-	CSAYSGTWFSNYGYTF	TGCAGTGCATATTCCGGGACATGGTTTTCTAACTATGGCTACACATTC
TRBD2	TRBV6-5	TRBJ2-7	-	CASSYLASGDTYEQYF	TGTGCCAGCAGTTACCTCGCTAGCGGGGACACCTACGAGCAGTACTTC
-	TRBV20-1	TRBJ2-2	-	CSVIVNGYTGELFF	TGCAGTGTTATAGTGAACGGTTACACCGGGGAGCTGTTTTTT
-	TRBV9	TRBJ1-4	-	CASSVDTTNEKLFF	TGTGCCAGCAGCGTGGACACAACTAATGAAAAACTGTTTTTT
TRBD1	TRBV20-1	TRBJ2-7	medium-sized	CSGVWTGGRNEQYF	TGCAGTGGAGTTTGGACAGGGGGAAGGAACGAGCAGTACTTC
TRBD1	TRBV29-1	TRBJ2-5	-	CSARTGGDPMTQCF	TGCAGCGCCCGGACAGGGGGCGACCCAATGACCCAGTGCTTC
-	TRBV6-1	TRBJ1-3	-	CVSTTSGNTIYF	TGCGTCAGCACTACCTCTGGAAACACCATATATTTT
-	TRBV11-1	TRBJ2-7	-	CASSLRWEEEKYF	TGTGCCAGCAGCTTACGGTGGGAAGAAGAGAAGTACTTC
-	TRBV20-1	TRBJ2-7	-	CSGLAENFYEHYF	TGCAGTGGCTTAGCGGAGAATTTCTACGAGCACTATTTC
-	TRBV20-1	TRBJ2-1	-	CNATGNSGGGNEQFF	TGCAATGCTACCGGAAATAGCGGAGGGGGTAATGAGCAGTTCTTC
-	TRBV13	TRBJ2-7	-	CASSHGRRYSYEQYF	TGTGCCAGCAGCCACGGACGGAGATATTCCTACGAGCAGTACTTC
-	TRBV28	TRBJ1-3	many	CASSLKSFQSSGNTIYF	TGTGCCAGCAGTTTGAAGAGTTTCCAATCCTCTGGAAACACCATATATTTT
-	TRBV20-1	TRBJ1-5	-	CSPRSSGRVNQPQHF	TGCAGTCCTAGAAGTTCCGGACGGGTCAATCAGCCCCAGCATTTT
-	TRBV14	TRBJ2-1	once	CPSSQFKTSLDEQFF	TGTCCCAGCAGCCAATTCAAAACTTCTCTCGATGAGCAGTTCTTC
-	TRBV12-3/TRBV12-4	TRBJ2-6	-	CASCVGTTTGANVLTF	TGTGCCAGTTGTGTCGGGACGACCACTGGGGCCAACGTCCTGACTTTC
-	TRBV29-1	TRBJ1-2	many	CSAEGGGYGYTF	TGCAGCGCCGAAGGCGGGGGATATGGCTACACCTTC
-	TRBV28	TRBJ2-1	-	CASSLFSPSSYNELFF	TGTGCCAGCAGTTTATTCAGCCCCAGCTCTTACAATGAGCTGTTCTTC
-	TRBV29-1	TRBJ2-7	many	CSVGRGYEQYF	TGCAGCGTTGGCAGGGGCTACGAGCAGTACTTC
-	TRBV6-6	TRBJ2-7	-	CARSYGVPPKEQYF	TGTGCCAGAAGTTACGGGGTTCCCCCTAAAGAGCAGTACTTC
-	TRBV20-1	TRBJ2-1	-	CSGGLNSYNEQLF	TGCAGCGGTGGACTTAATTCCTACAATGAGCAGTTATTC
-	TRBV6-5	TRBJ2-3	medium-sized	CASSYSGGGTDTQYF	TGTGCCAGCAGTTACTCGGGGGGCGGTACAGATACGCAGTATTTT
TRBD1	TRBV6-2/TRBV6-3	TRBJ2-1	-	CGNSYPTGTGVYNEQFF	TGTGGCAACAGTTACCCCACCGGGACAGGGGTATACAATGAGCAGTTCTTC
-	TRBV20-1	TRBJ1-2	-	CSARTGARYCYTF	TGCAGCGCTAGGACCGGGGCCCGGTATTGCTACACCTTC
-	TRBV20-1	TRBJ1-1	-	CSGRDGQGTSESFF	TGCAGTGGTAGAGACGGGCAAGGTACATCTGAATCTTTCTTT
-	TRBV6-5	TRBJ1-1	-	CASSRPGDTEAFF	TGTGCCAGCAGTAGGCCCGGGGACACTGAAGCTTTCTTT
TRBD2	TRBV12-3/TRBV12-4	TRBJ2-1	-	CTSSFPQRDHTEHFF	TGTACCAGCAGTTTCCCTCAGCGGGACCACACTGAGCACTTCTTC
-	TRBV20-1	TRBJ2-7	-	CSARAGIGNYEQYF	TGCAGTGCTAGAGCCGGAATAGGGAACTACGAGCAGTACTTC